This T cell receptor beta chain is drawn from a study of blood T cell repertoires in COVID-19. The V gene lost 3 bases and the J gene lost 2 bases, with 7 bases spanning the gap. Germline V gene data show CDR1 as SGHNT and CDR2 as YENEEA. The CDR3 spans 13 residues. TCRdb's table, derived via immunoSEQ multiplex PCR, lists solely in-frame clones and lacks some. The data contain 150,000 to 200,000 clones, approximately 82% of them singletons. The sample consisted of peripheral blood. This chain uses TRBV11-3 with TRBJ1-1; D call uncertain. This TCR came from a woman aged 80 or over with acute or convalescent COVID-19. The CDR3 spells CASSLNTNTEAFF. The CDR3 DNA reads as TGTGCCAGCAGCTTGAACACCAACACTGAAGCTTTCTTT. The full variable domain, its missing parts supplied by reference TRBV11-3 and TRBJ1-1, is EAGVVQSPRYKIIEKKQPVAFWCNPISGHNTLYWYLQNLGQGPELLIRYENEEAVDDSQLPKDRFSAERLKGVDSTLKIQPAELGDSAVYLCASSLNTNTEAFFGQGTRLTVV.